The clone carrying this T cell receptor beta chain occurred a few times. Antigen unknown. Treatment described: approximately 18 received Ad26.COV2.S at low or high dose, single or two shots; about 5 received placebo; per-sample allocation not given. Specimens were obtained on day 63 following the first vaccine or placebo injection. The donor's status was that of an adult aged 18-55 years in Boston. This CDR3 region has 15 residues. CDR1 and CDR2 (germline): MGHRA, YSYEKL. Trimming removed 2 bases from V and 3 bases from J, with 14 bases in between. Measured with immunoSEQ multiplex PCR; TCRdb has only the in-frame clones, and not every one. The repertoire holds roughly 420,000 clones, roughly 87% seen once, with 2% to 3% in the top ten. The sample is drawn from a study of Ad26.COV2.S vaccination and SARS-CoV-2 variants. Findings and caveats of the study: Total T cell responses, in the TCR breadth and depth analyses, may have been underestimated.

Source: peripheral blood, taken in a trial of Ad26.COV2.S vaccine versus placebo. The V call is TRBV4-1, the J call TRBJ2-7; D may correspond to TRBD1 or TRBD2 (6 bases each). The receptor comes from a person aged 18-65 years who received the Ad26.COV2.S COVID-19 vaccine or a placebo. CDR3 bases: TGCGCCAGCAGCCAAATCATCGGGGGCGGCTACGAGCAGTACTTC. This encodes CASSQIIGGGYEQYF.